This TCR beta chain emerged from a study of cytomegalovirus exposure and HLA in healthy donors. It was with 60 Vbeta and 13 Jbeta primers that the PCR ran. TCRdb's copy holds only in-frame clones and misses some; the assay was immunoSEQ multiplex PCR. The sample includes 95,000 to 100,000 clones, 76% of them seen just once. Germline lookup yields CDR1 SNHLY and CDR2 FYNNEI. Trimming at V came to 4 bases and at J to 3 bases, leaving 6 bases not matched to a gene. This CDR3 has 15 residues. The sample taken for sequencing was PBMCs. This rearrangement joins TRBV2 to TRBJ2-1, with TRBD1 matching over 7 bases. The origin of this receptor is a middle-aged man in good health and CMV-seronegative. The CDR3 coding sequence is TGTGCCAGCAGTGTGAGACAGGGAAGCTACAATGAGCAGTTCTTC. As protein: CASSVRQGSYNEQFF.